Presented here are 28 T cell receptor beta chains from one specimen sequenced in a study of tumor-infiltrating lymphocytes in primary liver carcinoma. From around 0.5 ug total RNA, TCR beta cDNA was generated with a primer in the constant region. Three-round nested multiplex PCR performed with slightly modified ARM-PCR produced the TCR beta libraries. For approximately 11 cycles apiece, the opening two PCR rounds ran with TRBV1-TRBV30 forward primers and a C-beta reverse primer. Using its own MiXCR run on the multiplex PCR reads, TCRdb lists one record per CDR3 protein. Among some 110,000 distinct CDR3 sequences listed, around 80% were seen once. For each extraction, RNA and DNA were obtained together from about 20-30 mg of unsorted bulk tissue. Sequencing was performed on liver tumor tissue from sampling region 3. Subset specified: tumor region T3, left-lateral pole. Every receptor here comes from a man aged 35-49 years with primary liver carcinoma and hepatitis B virus infection.

This clonotype was seen only a few times. An end of the junction differs from the germline gene, which may be a read error. The V call is TRBV10-3, the J call TRBJ2-3; weak D call: TRBD2 (7 bases). The CDR3 is 14 residues long. CDR1 and CDR2 from the germline V gene are ENHRY and SYGVKD. DNA of the CDR3: TGTGTCGTATCCGGGACGGGGGGCACAGATACGCAGTACTTT. Encoded protein: CVVSGTGGTDTQYF.

About this clonotype itself: One junction end does not reproduce the germline sequence, and a read error may be involved. The gene calls are TRBV7-8 and TRBJ2-3, with D possibly matching TRBD2 (5 bases). There are 14 residues in the CDR3. Germline lookup yields CDR1 SGHVS and CDR2 FQNEAQ. The CDR3 sequence: CASSSDWYEGTLHF. The CDR3 region has the DNA TGTGCCAGCAGCTCCGACTGGTACGAGGGTACACTGCATTTT.

Remarks on this clonotype: One junction end disagrees with the germline gene, perhaps due to a read error. CDR3 amino acids: CAISEPGHRELSF. The CDR3 DNA is TGTGCCATCAGTGAGCCGGGGCACCGGGAGCTGTCTTTT. This chain uses TRBV10-3 with TRBJ2-2, with a possible D match to TRBD2 (6 bases). Germline lookup yields CDR1 ENHRY and CDR2 SYGVKD. This CDR3 contains 13 residues.

About this clonotype: Sequence at one end of the junction differs from germline and may be a read error. V and J are TRBV5-4 and TRBJ2-2; 12 bases match TRBD2. The CDR3 spans 19 residues. Germline V gene data show CDR1 as SGHNT and CDR2 as YYREEE (reference sequence). CDR3 DNA sequence: TGTGCCAGCAGTGATCCGGGACTAGCGGGTTTCGCGAACACCAGGGAGCCGTTTTTT. It specifies CASSDPGLAGFANTREPFF.

In its sample, this clonotype was seen a few times. Its ends do not fully match the called genes, so a read error is possible. CDR3: CASSAPGGTGYDYTF. CDR3 in DNA: TGTGCCAGCAGTGCCCCGGGAGGGACAGGGTATGACTACACCTTC. The chain joins TRBV2 to TRBJ1-2, with 9 bases fitting TRBD1. The germline gives CDR1 SNHLY, CDR2 FYNNEI. The CDR3 spans 15 residues.

On this clonotype itself: The junction shows a germline mismatch at one end, possibly a read error. The chain employs TRBV28 and TRBJ2-7, with 8 bases that match TRBD1. CDR3 length: 14 amino acids. CDR1 and CDR2 (germline): MDHEN, SYDVKM. Here the CDR3 DNA reads TGTGCCAGCGGTTCACAACGACAGGGGTACGAGCAGTACTTT. Protein sequence: CASGSQRQGYEQYF.

CDR3 coding DNA: TGCAGTGCCCTAGTCTGGCCAATGAACACTGAAGCTTTCTTT. Its translation: CSALVWPMNTEAFF. The rearrangement links TRBV20-1 to TRBJ1-1; D gene uncertain. Per germline, CDR1 DFQATT and CDR2 SNEGSKA (reference sequence). The CDR3 covers 14 residues. Trimming stripped 6 bases from V and 0 bases from J, with 14 bases between.

On this clonotype: One junction end does not reproduce the germline sequence, and a read error may be involved. The J gene is TRBJ2-1, the V gene TRBV7-9, with a weak D call TRBD1 (5 bases). This CDR3 is 15 amino acids long. Germline V gene lookup returns CDR1 SEHNR and CDR2 FQNEAQ (reference sequence). The CDR3 nucleotides are TGTACCAGCAGTGACAGTATGTCCGAAAACAATGAGCAGTTCTTC. It codes for CTSSDSMSENNEQFF.

A word on this clonotype: One end of the junction fails to match germline, which may point to a read error. This chain links TRBV6-6 with TRBJ2-7, with D possibly called TRBD1 or TRBD2 (6 bases each). The CDR3 has 15 residues. Germline V CDR1 and CDR2: MNHNY, SVGAGI (reference sequence). The CDR3 loop reads CASNYPEGGGDELYF. The CDR3 region has the DNA TGTGCCAGCAATTACCCCGAAGGGGGAGGAGACGAGCTGTACTTC.

With respect to this clonotype: A junction boundary mismatches the germline segment, possibly from a read error. This sequence joins TRBV29-1 and TRBJ1-1; a possible D gene is TRBD1 (5 bases). The CDR3 runs 15 residues. Germline lookup yields CDR1 SQVTM and CDR2 ANQGSEA. Written as DNA, the CDR3 is TGCAGCGTTGGTGGAGGATGGGGTATGGACACTGGAACTTCCTTT. Translated: CSVGGGWGMDTGTSF. Combining the CDR3 with reference TRBV29-1 and TRBJ1-1 gives the whole variable domain SAVISQKPSRDICQRGTSLTIQCQVDSQVTMMFWYRQQPGQSLTLIATANQGSEATYESGFVIDKFPISRPNLTFSTLTVSNMSPEDSSIYLCSVGGGWGMDTGTSFGQGTRLTVV.

DNA of the CDR3: TGCAGCGTTGAGAGAGGGGCCCTTACTTATGAGCAGTACTTC. Its translation is CSVERGALTYEQYF. The genes are TRBV29-1 and TRBJ2-7; D possibly uses TRBD1 or TRBD2 (5 bases each). The CDR3 loop spans 14 amino acids. Trimming cost V 3 bases and J 7 bases, with 19 bases left between them. Germline V CDR1 and CDR2: SQVTM, ANQGSEA.

Points on this clonotype: This CDR3 is missing its conserved last phenylalanine or tryptophan, likely due to a read error. The limits of the CDR3 on the DNA are not certain, so only TCRdb's listed CDR3 is given. The V gene is TRBV12-3 or TRBV12-4, the J gene TRBJ2-1; no check of the table's D call, TRBD1, against the DNA was made. Both ends counted, the CDR3 spans 15 residues. This chain's CDR3 is CASSLGQGDANEQFL.

Note on this clonotype: One junction end does not reproduce the germline sequence, and a read error may be involved. The chain combines TRBV11-1 with TRBJ2-7; maybe TRBD2 (5 bases). The CDR3 has 17 amino acids. In germline, CDR1 is SGHAT, CDR2 FQDESV (reference sequence). This CDR3 is CASSLGPAGESSYDQYF. CDR3 DNA: TGTGCCAGTAGCTTAGGGCCGGCGGGTGAAAGCTCGTACGACCAGTATTTC. Supplemented by reference TRBV11-1 and TRBJ2-7, the full variable domain reads EAEVAQSPRYKITEKSQAVAFWCDPISGHATLYWYRQILGQGPELLVQFQDESVVDDSQLPKDRFSAERLKGVDSTLKIQPAELGDSAMYLCASSLGPAGESSYDQYFGPGTRLTVT.

The rearrangement joins TRBV28 to TRBJ2-3, with 10 bases aligning to TRBD2. Trimming removed 8 bases from V and 2 bases from J; junction bases left unmatched: 10. The CDR3 contains 16 residues. Germline V gene lookup returns CDR1 MDHEN and CDR2 SYDVKM. For the CDR3, the DNA is TGTGCCAGCCTGGGAAGAGCGGGAGGGAACACAGATACGCAGTATTTT. Encoded protein: CASLGRAGGNTDTQYF.

This rearrangement joins TRBV4-2 to TRBJ2-7; 7 nucleotides line up with TRBD1. The CDR3 runs to 15 residues. J was trimmed by 3 bases and V by 3 bases; bases with no gene match: 8. Germline lookup yields CDR1 LGHNA and CDR2 YNFKEQ. The DNA of the CDR3 is TGTGCCAGCAGCCAGGCCGGGACAGCAATCTACGAGCAGTACTTC. This sequence encodes CASSQAGTAIYEQYF.

Comment on this clonotype: Without the conserved terminal phenylalanine or tryptophan, this CDR3 likely stems from a read error. The chain carries TRBV28 and TRBJ2-2; TRBD2 matches at 9 bases. Germline CDR1 is MDHEN and CDR2 is SYDVKM. The junction had 22 bases not matched to a gene; V was cut back by 5 bases and J by 6 bases. The CDR3 totals 20 residues. CDR3 residues: CASSPGGRISGTSHSGELFL. DNA of the CDR3: TGTGCCAGCAGTCCAGGTGGGCGGATATCTGGGACTAGCCATTCCGGGGAGCTGTTTTTG.

Details on this clonotype: No conserved phenylalanine or tryptophan is present at the end of the CDR3, so a read error is the likely explanation. J is TRBJ2-5 and V is TRBV29-1; a weak D match, TRBD2 (5 bases). The CDR3 consists of 13 residues. The germline gives CDR1 SQVTM, CDR2 ANQGSEA. The CDR3 DNA sequence: TGCAGGGTTGAAGATCCTGTTCGGGATACCCAGTACCTC. This codes for CRVEDPVRDTQYL.

As regards this clonotype: One end of the junction varies from germline; a read error may be responsible. The V and J genes are TRBV5-1 and TRBJ1-2, with D maybe TRBD1 (5 bases). Per germline, CDR1 SGHRS and CDR2 YFSETQ. The CDR3 totals 15 residues. The CDR3: CDSSLTIGAGSGYTF. The CDR3, as DNA: TGCGACAGCAGCTTGACAATCGGGGCAGGCTCTGGCTACACCTTC.

With respect to this clonotype: The junction shows a germline mismatch at one end, possibly a read error. The chain is built from TRBV5-1 and TRBJ2-5; no clear D. In germline, CDR1 is SGHRS, CDR2 YFSETQ. The CDR3 consists of 14 residues. The CDR3 spells CASSLELNEGTQYF. The CDR3 region has the DNA TGCGCCAGCAGTTTGGAACTAAATGAAGGGACCCAGTACTTC. The full variable domain, completed using reference TRBV5-1 and TRBJ2-5, is KAGVTQTPRYLIKTRGQQVTLSCSPISGHRSVSWYQQTPGQGLQFLFEYFSETQRNKGNFPGRFSGRQFSNSRSEMNVSTLELGDSALYLCASSLELNEGTQYFGPGTRLLVL.

The chain joins TRBV5-6 to TRBJ2-1; D is perhaps TRBD2 (6 bases). This CDR3 has 18 amino acids. V was cut by 6 bases and J by 1 base, with 23 bases left in between. Germline V gives CDR1 SGHDT, CDR2 YYEEEE. The CDR3 coding sequence is TGTGCCAGCAACTCCCTACTTAGCGGTTCAAGTTCCTACAATGAGCAGTTCTTC. It yields the protein CASNSLLSGSSSYNEQFF.

CDR3 bases: TGTGCCTGGAGTGTATCTCTAGCGGACGGTCAAGATACGCAGTATTTT. Its translation: CAWSVSLADGQDTQYF. The gene calls are TRBV30 and TRBJ2-3, with 7 bases identical to TRBD2. V lost 0 bases and J lost 5; bases outside the gene matches: 11. The CDR3 totals 16 residues. Germline lookup yields CDR1 GTSNPN and CDR2 SVGIG (reference sequence).

On this clonotype itself: The CDR3 ends on some other residue instead of the conserved phenylalanine or tryptophan, so this is likely a read error. The limits of the CDR3 on the DNA are not certain, so only TCRdb's listed CDR3 is given. The rearrangement links TRBV6-1 to TRBJ2-1; the D call of TRBD2 is as the table states it, not checked on the DNA. Both ends counted, the CDR3 spans 15 residues. The V gene's germline CDR1 is MNHNS and CDR2 SASEGT. CDR3 region: CARSYRLAGDNEQFL.

This clonotype showed up many times. The rearrangement uses TRBV6-5 and TRBJ1-2; D may be TRBD1 (6 bases). Germline V CDR1 and CDR2: MNHEY, SVGAGI. Trimming shortened V by 5 bases and J by 8 bases, and 9 bases separated the two germline ends. The CDR3 is 11 residues long. CDR3 sequence reads: CASSAGTGYTF. In nucleotides, the CDR3 is TGTGCCAGCAGTGCCGGGACAGGCTACACCTTC.

A remark on this clonotype: One junction end disagrees with the germline gene, perhaps due to a read error. The chain employs TRBV5-4 and TRBJ2-2, with 12 positions matching TRBD2. Germline V lookup: CDR1 SGHNT, CDR2 YYREEE (reference sequence). The CDR3 contains 19 residues. CDR3 nucleotides: TGTGTCAGCAGTGATCCGGGACTAGCGGGTTTCGCAAACACCGGGGAGCCGTTTTTT. Protein sequence: CVSSDPGLAGFANTGEPFF.

V usage is TRBV11-2 and J usage is TRBJ2-7; D is uncertain. V lost 1 base and J lost 3, with 7 bases in between. CDR1 and CDR2 from the germline V gene are SGHAT and FQNNGV. This CDR3 contains 13 residues. CDR3 nucleotide sequence: TGTGCCAGCAGCTTAGCAACCATCTACGAGCAGTACTTC. Its protein is CASSLATIYEQYF.

Of note for this clonotype: A much more abundant neighbour one base away suggests this may be a read error. V usage is TRBV2 and J usage is TRBJ1-1, with a tentative D call TRBD1 (5 bases). Germline-derived CDR1 and CDR2 are SNHLY and FYNNEI. There are 15 residues in the CDR3. Trimming pared 6 bases from V and 3 bases from J, leaving 17 bases between. DNA of the CDR3: TGTGCCAGCAGGATGACTGCCGGCAGGGACACTGAAGCTTTCTTT. Amino acid sequence: CASRMTAGRDTEAFF.

Points on this clonotype: One end of the junction fails to match germline, which may point to a read error. This chain connects TRBV11-2 to TRBJ2-6, with D tentatively TRBD1 (5 bases). This CDR3 spans 18 amino acids. Germline lookup yields CDR1 SGHAT and CDR2 FQNNGV. The CDR3 region has the DNA TGTGCCAGTAGCAGCTGGGTACCAAATCTCTCTGGGGCCGACGTCCTGACTTTC. It yields the protein CASSSWVPNLSGADVLTF.

In the case of this clonotype: The CDR3 ends on some other residue instead of the conserved phenylalanine or tryptophan, so this is likely a read error. The CDR3 DNA sequence: TGTGCCAGCAGCTTAGGGGACCTAGGAAGGGGCAATGAGCAGTTCTAC. It codes for CASSLGDLGRGNEQFY. The J gene is TRBJ2-1, the V gene TRBV13; tentative D call: TRBD1 (5 bases). V lost 0 bases and J lost 6, with 15 bases in between. CDR3 length: 16 amino acids. Germline CDR1 and CDR2: PRHDT and FYEKMQ (reference sequence).